These 6 T cell receptor beta chains were sequenced from one sample in a study of shared clonotypes between healthy human individuals. Measured with immunoSEQ multiplex PCR; TCRdb has only the in-frame clones, and not every one. In the table there are about 2.3 million clones, 92% of which are singletons. Material: naive CD4+ T cells from PBMCs. Subset in this sample: CD45RA+ positively selected. The receptors originated from a man younger than 30 in good health. Some clones in this sample may be carry-over from other donors' samples.

The table lists this clone with a count of one. V usage is TRBV9 and J usage is TRBJ2-1; 7 bases map to TRBD2. CDR1 is SGDLS, CDR2 YYNGEE, per germline. The CDR3 covers 24 residues. Trimming cost V 0 bases and J 8 bases; bases outside gene matches: 35. The CDR3, as DNA: TGTGCCAGCAGCGTAGACCCCCTCCCCACGGGTTTTGATCTGGGTGGCGGGAGAGTCGATGAGCAGTTCTTC. Its translation: CASSVDPLPTGFDLGGGRVDEQFF. The whole variable domain, filled in from reference TRBV9 and TRBJ2-1, reads DSGVTQTPKHLITATGQRVTLRCSPRSGDLSVYWYQQSLDQGLQFLIQYYNGEERAKGNILERFSAQQFPDLHSELNLSSLELGDSALYFCASSVDPLPTGFDLGGGRVDEQFFGPGTRLTVL.

On this clone itself: Other DNA sequences in the sample encode the same CDR3. The chain joins TRBV5-1 to TRBJ2-7, with D perhaps assigned TRBD1 or TRBD2 (6 bases each). The V gene's germline CDR1 is SGHRS and CDR2 YFSETQ. Between the trimmed V and J ends, which lost 0 bases and 0 bases, there was a span of 10 bases. There are 15 residues in the CDR3. CDR3 in DNA: TGCGCCAGCAGCTTGGCGGGGGCCCCCTCCTACGAGCAGTACTTC. Translation: CASSLAGAPSYEQYF.

V and J are TRBV11-2 and TRBJ2-5; the D gene is possibly TRBD2 (5 bases). V lost 1 base and J 4 bases, leaving 10 bases between the germline ends. CDR3 size: 14 residues. CDR1 and CDR2 (germline): SGHAT, FQNNGV. CDR3 amino acids: CASSLGGFRETQYF. DNA for the CDR3: TGTGCCAGCAGCTTAGGAGGGTTTCGAGAGACCCAGTACTTC.

The chain has TRBV30 and TRBJ1-5; TRBD1 matches at 7 bases. The V segment lost 2 bases and the J segment 11 bases; nucleotides outside the gene matches: 15. The CDR3 totals 15 residues. CDR1 and CDR2 from the germline V gene are GTSNPN and SVGIG (reference sequence). The DNA for the CDR3 is TGTGCCTGGAGTCCCGGAAACAGGGGAGGTTTGGCCCAGCATTTT. It yields the protein CAWSPGNRGGLAQHF.

The chain joins TRBV28 to TRBJ2-7; no reliable D call. Germline V gene sequence: CDR1 MDHEN, CDR2 SYDVKM. CDR3 length: 14 residues. V was trimmed by 10 bases and J by 0 bases, leaving 16 bases between them. The CDR3 DNA follows: TGTGCCACCTATCCGAATGGGATCTCCTACGAGCAGTACTTC. Translating it yields CATYPNGISYEQYF.

The genes are TRBV27 and TRBJ2-7, with 10 bases fitting TRBD1. This CDR3 is built from 15 residues. Germline assignment: CDR1 MNHEY and CDR2 SMNVEV (reference sequence). V lost 4 bases, J lost 3 bases, and 6 bases stayed unmatched. CDR3 sequence reads: CASSSLRDRGYEQYF. In DNA form, the CDR3 reads TGTGCCAGCAGTTCCCTCCGGGACAGGGGCTACGAGCAGTACTTC.